This T cell receptor beta chain was retrieved from a study of T cell changes during pregnancy in multiple sclerosis. Assay: immunoSEQ multiplex PCR; the TCRdb copy retains only in-frame clones and omits some. The data contain 80,000 to 130,000 clones, 90% to 95% of them seen just once; the ten biggest clones take up 0.7% to 0.9%. The CDR3 length is 14 residues. V was clipped by 7 bases and J by 2 bases, with 11 bases between them. Germline V gene sequence: CDR1 KGHSH, CDR2 LQKENI. This sequence joins TRBV18 and TRBJ1-4; tentatively, D is TRBD1 (5 bases). The receptor's source is a female donor with multiple sclerosis, enrolled in a pregnancy study. Sequenced material: peripheral blood, taken before pregnancy. CDR3 coding DNA: TGTGCCAGCTACCCGGGGGTGACTAATGAAAAACTGTTTTTT. Its protein is CASYPGVTNEKLFF.